These 21 T cell receptor beta chains were all obtained from the same sample, sequenced in a study of shared clonotypes between healthy human individuals. Libraries were prepared by immunoSEQ multiplex PCR; TCRdb keeps only in-frame clonotypes and omits some of them. The sample records about 680,000 clones, 92% being singletons. The naive CD8 subset, CD45RO-negative cells positively selected for CCR7, excluded terminally differentiated effector memory CD45RA+ cells. Material: naive CD8+ T cells sorted from blood. All receptors derive from a man under 40 in good health.

CDR3 bases: TGCGCCAGCAGCCTGGGGCGGCGTTTACAGGGGGGGACCCAGTACTTC. The encoded protein is CASSLGRRLQGGTQYF. The V call is TRBV5-1, the J call TRBJ2-5, with TRBD1 matching over 8 bases. This CDR3 contains 16 residues. Germline CDR1 SGHRS, CDR2 YFSETQ. After removal of 4 bases from V and 7 bases from J, the junction contained 15 bases not matched to a gene.

The J gene is TRBJ1-1, the V gene TRBV6-1; 8 bases align to TRBD1. V shed 3 bases and J 5 bases; nucleotides not matched to a gene: 5. CDR3 length: 14 residues. Germline V gene data show CDR1 as MNHNS and CDR2 as SASEGT. DNA for the CDR3: TGTGCCAGCAGTGACACAGGGGGATGGACTGAAGCTTTCTTT. Protein sequence: CASSDTGGWTEAFF.

The chain joins TRBV19 to TRBJ2-5; D uncertain. V was clipped by 3 bases and J by 3 bases, with 11 bases between them. Germline V gene sequence: CDR1 LNHDA, CDR2 SQIVND (reference sequence). This CDR3 contains 14 residues. The CDR3 DNA is TGTGCCAGTAGTATTGGGCAGTATAAAGAGACCCAGTACTTC. Its translation is CASSIGQYKETQYF. The variable domain in full, completed from reference TRBV19 and TRBJ2-5, reads DGGITQSPKYLFRKEGQNVTLSCEQNLNHDAMYWYRQDPGQGLRLIYYSQIVNDFQKGDIAEGYSVSREKKESFPLTVTSAQKNPTAFYLCASSIGQYKETQYFGPGTRLLVL.

The chain carries TRBV7-2 and TRBJ2-3, with a tentative D call TRBD2 (6 bases). Germline loops: CDR1 SGHTA, CDR2 FQGNSA. V lost 1 base and J lost 6, with 11 bases in between. This CDR3 is built from 14 residues. CDR3 protein: CASSLVAGPDTQYF. The CDR3 nucleotides read TGTGCCAGCAGCTTAGTGGCGGGGCCCGATACGCAGTATTTT.

The V gene is TRBV29-1, the J gene TRBJ2-3; the D gene could be TRBD1 or TRBD2 (5 bases each). Germline-derived CDR1 and CDR2 are SQVTM and ANQGSEA. Trimming stripped 3 bases from V and 0 bases from J, with 16 bases between. This CDR3 has 16 residues. The CDR3 loop reads CSVEAGMGVSTDTQYF. CDR3 DNA sequence: TGCAGCGTTGAGGCCGGAATGGGGGTCAGCACAGATACGCAGTATTTT.

The genes are TRBV5-1 and TRBJ2-1; 12 nucleotides line up with TRBD2. Germline V CDR1 and CDR2: SGHRS, YFSETQ. Trimming removed 4 bases from V and 4 bases from J; junction bases left unmatched: 6. The CDR3 runs 16 residues. Here the CDR3 DNA reads TGCGCCAGCAGCCCCGGACTAGCGGGAATTTACAATGAGCAGTTCTTC. Its protein is CASSPGLAGIYNEQFF. The full variable domain, with the rest looked up from reference TRBV5-1 and TRBJ2-1, is KAGVTQTPRYLIKTRGQQVTLSCSPISGHRSVSWYQQTPGQGLQFLFEYFSETQRNKGNFPGRFSGRQFSNSRSEMNVSTLELGDSALYLCASSPGLAGIYNEQFFGPGTRLTVL.

The rearrangement links TRBV9 to TRBJ2-7; D tentatively reads TRBD1 or TRBD2 (6 bases each). The CDR3 is made up of 17 amino acids. The germline V gene has CDR1 SGDLS and CDR2 YYNGEE. V dropped 1 base and J dropped 5 bases, with 22 bases sitting between them. CDR3 in amino acids: CASSVSSRGADYNEQYF. The CDR3 DNA is TGTGCCAGCAGCGTATCTAGTAGGGGGGCGGACTATAACGAGCAGTACTTC.

To note about this clone: This sample includes further DNA sequences coding for the same CDR3. V is TRBV18 and J is TRBJ2-5, with D hard to call. Trimming pared 0 bases from V and 2 bases from J, leaving 4 bases between. The CDR3 loop spans 13 amino acids. Germline-derived CDR1 and CDR2 are KGHSH and LQKENI. The CDR3 nucleotides read TGTGCCAGCTCACCACCTTCTCAAGAGACCCAGTACTTC. Encoded protein: CASSPPSQETQYF.

The chain carries TRBV28 and TRBJ2-2, with TRBD1 as a possible D gene (5 bases). Trimming pared 7 bases from V and 1 base from J, leaving 10 bases between. The CDR3 length is 14 residues. The V gene's germline CDR1 is MDHEN and CDR2 SYDVKM. CDR3: CASNRQRNTGELFF. In DNA form, the CDR3 reads TGTGCCAGCAATAGACAGAGGAACACCGGGGAGCTGTTTTTT.

The rearrangement joins TRBV7-8 to TRBJ2-7; D is unresolved. Germline V lookup: CDR1 SGHVS, CDR2 FQNEAQ. With 5 bases removed from V and 6 bases from J, the gap between germline ends came to 8 bases. This CDR3 comprises 11 residues. This CDR3 is CASSLVAEQYF. DNA for the CDR3: TGTGCCAGCAGCCTAGTTGCCGAGCAGTACTTC. Variable domain in full (rest from reference TRBV7-8 and TRBJ2-7): GAGVSQSPRYKVAKRGQDVALRCDPISGHVSLFWYQQALGQGPEFLTYFQNEAQLDKSGLPSDRFFAERPEGSVSTLKIQRTQQEDSAVYLCASSLVAEQYFGPGTRLTVT.

Worth noting for this clone: Other DNA variants within this sample encode the same CDR3. The V and J genes are TRBV7-6 and TRBJ2-7, with 10 bases lining up with TRBD2. Germline-derived CDR1 and CDR2 are SGHVS and FNYEAQ. The J segment lost 4 bases and the V segment lost 1 base, leaving 4 bases of the junction unmatched. The CDR3 loop spans 15 amino acids. DNA of the CDR3: TGTGCCAGCAGCTTAGAACTAGCGGGAAGTTACGAGCAGTACTTC. It specifies CASSLELAGSYEQYF.

The V and J genes are TRBV13 and TRBJ2-1, with 8 bases matching TRBD2. Germline CDR1 is PRHDT and CDR2 is FYEKMQ (reference sequence). V gave up 9 bases and J gave up 7 bases; unmatched junction bases: 11. The CDR3 loop spans 14 amino acids. CDR3 in amino acids: CASRLATPGNEQFF. The CDR3 coding sequence is TGTGCCAGTAGACTAGCGACACCAGGGAATGAGCAGTTCTTC.

The chain has TRBV27 and TRBJ2-7, with 13 bases matching TRBD2. The CDR3 is 12 amino acids. V lost 6 bases and J lost 13; bases outside the gene matches: 6. From germline, CDR1 is MNHEY and CDR2 SMNVEV (reference sequence). The CDR3 DNA reads as TGTGCCAGCAGCGGGACTAGCGGGGATAGTTACTTC. Its translation is CASSGTSGDSYF.

In the case of this clone: The same CDR3 can be traced to other DNA sequences in this sample. The chain uses TRBV29-1 and TRBJ2-7; 7 bases match TRBD1. Germline CDR1 is SQVTM and CDR2 is ANQGSEA. V trimming: 7 bases; J trimming: 1 base; junction bases outside the gene matches: 4. The CDR3 is 12 amino acids. The chain's CDR3 is CSARDRSYEQYF. The DNA for the CDR3 is TGCAGCGCACGGGACAGATCCTACGAGCAGTACTTC.

The chain carries TRBV7-9 and TRBJ2-7; 8 nucleotides align to TRBD1. CDR3 length: 15 residues. Germline CDR1 and CDR2: SEHNR and FQNEAQ (reference sequence). Trimming at V came to 6 bases and at J to 4 bases, leaving 11 bases not matched to a gene. The CDR3 DNA reads as TGTGCCAGCAGTCAGGTGACAGGGGTGAGGTACGAGCAGTACTTC. Translated: CASSQVTGVRYEQYF.

CDR3 sequence reads: CASSHGAGWNTGELFF. The CDR3 region has the DNA TGTGCCAGCAGCCACGGGGCAGGGTGGAACACCGGGGAGCTGTTTTTT. This chain links TRBV14 with TRBJ2-2, with D perhaps assigned TRBD1 or TRBD2 (5 bases each). Looked up from germline, CDR1 is SGHDN and CDR2 is FVKESK. V was trimmed by 3 bases and J by 1 base, leaving 12 bases between them. This CDR3 is 16 amino acids long. Variable domain in full (rest from reference TRBV14 and TRBJ2-2): EAGVTQFPSHSVIEKGQTVTLRCDPISGHDNLYWYRRVMGKEIKFLLHFVKESKQDESGMPNNRFLAERTGGTYSTLKVQPAELEDSGVYFCASSHGAGWNTGELFFGEGSRLTVL.

This clone has only one observation. V gene TRBV2 combines with J gene TRBJ1-1; 7 positions agree with TRBD1. The CDR3 runs 13 residues. Losses at the gene ends were 7 bases for V and 8 bases for J; bases not matched to a gene: 10. The germline gives CDR1 SNHLY, CDR2 FYNNEI. The CDR3 sequence: CASTPTGSREAFF. DNA for the CDR3: TGTGCCAGCACCCCGACAGGGTCCAGGGAAGCTTTCTTT.

This rearrangement joins TRBV10-1 to TRBJ2-3; no reliable D call. This CDR3 is 13 amino acids long. Germline V gene lookup returns CDR1 WNHNN and CDR2 SYGVQD (reference sequence). V lost 0 bases and J lost 6, with 7 bases in between. CDR3 bases: TGCGCCAGCAGTGAGTCGGAATCGGATACGCAGTATTTT. Encoded protein: CASSESESDTQYF.

The J gene is TRBJ2-7, the V gene TRBV5-1; 8 bases are shared with TRBD1. This CDR3 region has 14 residues. Per germline, CDR1 SGHRS and CDR2 YFSETQ. The V and J ends lost 4 bases and 3 bases, in that order; junction bases with no gene match: 6. This CDR3 reads CASSPGTGFYEQYF. CDR3 bases: TGCGCCAGCAGCCCCGGGACAGGTTTCTACGAGCAGTACTTC. Supplemented by reference TRBV5-1 and TRBJ2-7, the full variable domain reads KAGVTQTPRYLIKTRGQQVTLSCSPISGHRSVSWYQQTPGQGLQFLFEYFSETQRNKGNFPGRFSGRQFSNSRSEMNVSTLELGDSALYLCASSPGTGFYEQYFGPGTRLTVT.

The genes are TRBV5-6 and TRBJ1-1; 7 bases agree with TRBD1. The V and J ends lost 0 bases and 0 bases, in that order; junction bases with no gene match: 8. The CDR3 covers 17 residues. The germline CDR1 and CDR2 sequences are SGHDT and YYEEEE. The CDR3 coding sequence is TGTGCCAGCAGCTTGGGGCCTACAGGGGTTGTGAACACTGAAGCTTTCTTT. It yields the protein CASSLGPTGVVNTEAFF.

This sequence joins TRBV5-1 and TRBJ1-5, with TRBD1 matching 10 bases. Germline CDR1 is SGHRS and CDR2 is YFSETQ. This CDR3 has 15 residues. Losses at the gene ends were 0 bases for V and 5 bases for J; bases not matched to a gene: 2. The CDR3 DNA reads as TGCGCCAGCAGCTTGGGACAGGGGGCGGATCAGCCCCAGCATTTT. Its protein product is CASSLGQGADQPQHF.